The 8 T cell receptor beta chains reported below all come from one sample, sequenced in a study of cytomegalovirus exposure and HLA in healthy donors (dated by TCRdb to the late 2010s). Libraries came from the immunoSEQ multiplex PCR assay. For the multiplex PCR, a mixture combining 60 forward primers for TCR Vbeta segments and 13 reverse primers for TCR Jbeta segments was used. TCRdb limited this immuneACCESS table to in-frame rearrangements with V and J called. A share of clones is missing; checked studies link under half to unresolved V genes, and the rest is unexplained. The sample table shows roughly 230,000 clones, and around 90% are seen once. Roughly 1.5% of the sample rests with the top ten. The specimen sequenced was PBMCs. The receptors come from a girl between 2 and 10 years old in good health and CMV-seronegative.

The chain has TRBV19 and TRBJ1-2, with TRBD1 matching 11 bases. The CDR3 consists of 14 residues. V lost 5 bases and J lost 6; bases outside the gene matches: 5. Per germline, CDR1 LNHDA and CDR2 SQIVND (reference sequence). CDR3 coding DNA: TGTGCCAGTAGTGTTGGACAGGGGGCCGATGGCTACACCTTC. Protein sequence: CASSVGQGADGYTF. Looking up the rest from reference TRBV19 and TRBJ1-2 gives the full variable domain: DGGITQSPKYLFRKEGQNVTLSCEQNLNHDAMYWYRQDPGQGLRLIYYSQIVNDFQKGDIAEGYSVSREKKESFPLTVTSAQKNPTAFYLCASSVGQGADGYTFGSGTRLTVV.

Comments on this clone: In the same sample, other DNA sequences code for this CDR3. CDR3 region: CASTDTYEQYF. The CDR3 bases are TGTGCCAGCACTGATACCTACGAGCAGTACTTC. This chain uses TRBV2 with TRBJ2-7; D gene uncertain. Trimming removed 7 bases from V and 2 bases from J, with 6 bases in between. The CDR3 totals 11 residues. Germline lookup yields CDR1 SNHLY and CDR2 FYNNEI.

This chain uses TRBV28 with TRBJ1-1; 9 positions agree with TRBD1. The CDR3 extends over 16 amino acids. Germline CDR1 and CDR2: MDHEN and SYDVKM. V trimming: 5 bases; J trimming: 2 bases; junction bases outside the gene matches: 9. This CDR3 reads CASSPQQGAGNTEAFF. The CDR3 DNA reads as TGTGCCAGCAGTCCGCAACAGGGGGCCGGAAACACTGAAGCTTTCTTT.

This chain links TRBV5-1 with TRBJ1-1; possible D gene TRBD1, 5 bases. Trimming left V 0 bases short and J 1 base short, with 10 bases between. Per the germline V gene, CDR1 is SGHRS and CDR2 is YFSETQ. This CDR3 region has 15 residues. The DNA for the CDR3 is TGCGCCAGCAGCTTGGGACAGAATCGGAACACTGAAGCTTTCTTT. Translated, it gives CASSLGQNRNTEAFF.

The genes are TRBV7-2 and TRBJ2-2; tentatively, D is TRBD2 (6 bases). Trimming removed 5 bases from V and 5 bases from J, with 15 bases in between. Germline V gene data show CDR1 as SGHTA and CDR2 as FQGNSA. The CDR3 covers 15 residues. CDR3 loop: CASSPGRGTTGELFF. The DNA of the CDR3 is TGTGCCAGCAGCCCAGGGCGGGGTACTACCGGGGAGCTGTTTTTT.

The chain recombines TRBV29-1 with TRBJ2-7; 14 bases line up with TRBD2. The trim removed 4 bases at V and 6 bases at J, leaving 2 bases unmatched. Germline loops: CDR1 SQVTM, CDR2 ANQGSEA. The CDR3 length is 13 residues. Here the CDR3 reads CSVAGTSGSEQYF. DNA for the CDR3: TGCAGCGTTGCCGGGACTAGCGGGAGCGAGCAGTACTTC.

The chain is built from TRBV6-5 and TRBJ2-1, with D hard to call. V was clipped by 4 bases and J by 6 bases, with 13 bases between them. The CDR3 is 14 amino acids. Germline lookup yields CDR1 MNHEY and CDR2 SVGAGI. CDR3 DNA: TGTGCCAGCAGTTCCTGGAGCGCCGGCAATGAGCAGTTCTTC. Translating gives CASSSWSAGNEQFF.

This chain connects TRBV27 to TRBJ1-2; a weak D match, TRBD1 (5 bases). Trimming shortened V by 2 bases and J by 4 bases, and 11 bases separated the two germline ends. This CDR3 has 14 residues. CDR1 MNHEY and CDR2 SMNVEV come from the germline V gene (reference sequence). The CDR3 sequence: CASSLERGSYGYTF. In DNA, the CDR3 is TGTGCCAGCAGTTTAGAAAGGGGTTCCTATGGCTACACCTTC.